Listed here are 14 T cell receptor beta chains from one sample, sequenced in a study of blood T cell repertoires in COVID-19. Sequenced by immunoSEQ multiplex PCR; TCRdb stores in-frame clones only, minus some. The sample lists 350,000 or so clones, approximately 90% occurring once. The sample taken for sequencing was peripheral blood. The source is a woman aged 25 to 39 with COVID-19, enrolled during active disease.

This chain uses TRBV2 with TRBJ1-2; D remains unclear. Germline CDR1 and CDR2: SNHLY and FYNNEI. The V gene lost 4 bases and the J gene lost 8 bases, with 14 bases spanning the gap. CDR3 length equals 13 residues. CDR3 residues: CASSAGGVAGYTF. The CDR3 coding sequence is TGTGCCAGCAGTGCTGGCGGGGTGGCGGGCTACACCTTC.

This rearrangement joins TRBV5-4 to TRBJ2-5, with 7 nucleotides matching TRBD1. The CDR3 length is 14 residues. V lost 4 bases, J lost 7 bases, and 10 bases stayed unmatched. CDR1 SGHNT and CDR2 YYREEE come from the germline V gene (reference sequence). The CDR3 is CASSLDRWGLTQYF. Here the CDR3 DNA reads TGTGCCAGCAGCCTGGACAGGTGGGGTCTGACCCAGTACTTC.

This clone appeared a single time. The chain recombines TRBV18 with TRBJ2-1; TRBD2 matches at 11 bases. The length of the CDR3 is 16 residues. Per the germline V gene, CDR1 is KGHSH and CDR2 is LQKENI. V dropped 3 bases and J dropped 2; count of bases not matched to a gene: 3. For the CDR3, the DNA is TGTGCCAGCTCACCGGCTAGCGGGGGGACCTACAATGAGCAGTTCTTC. It specifies CASSPASGGTYNEQFF.

V and J are TRBV6-2 or TRBV6-3 and TRBJ1-5, with TRBD1 identical over 7 bases. V trimming: 6 bases; J trimming: 6 bases; junction bases outside the gene matches: 8. In germline, CDR1 is MNHEY, CDR2 SVGEGT. This CDR3 comprises 14 residues. CDR3 in DNA: TGTGCCAGCAGCCTTCAGGGGGGAGGTCAGCCCCAGCATTTT. Translation gives CASSLQGGGQPQHF.

This rearrangement joins TRBV5-1 to TRBJ1-1; 10 nucleotides match TRBD1. Losses at the gene ends were 0 bases for V and 1 base for J; bases not matched to a gene: 0. Germline assignment: CDR1 SGHRS and CDR2 YFSETQ. The CDR3 has 15 amino acids. The CDR3 loop reads CASSLGDRGNTEAFF. CDR3 sequence (DNA): TGCGCCAGCAGCTTGGGGGACAGGGGGAACACTGAAGCTTTCTTT. The variable domain in full, completed from reference TRBV5-1 and TRBJ1-1, reads KAGVTQTPRYLIKTRGQQVTLSCSPISGHRSVSWYQQTPGQGLQFLFEYFSETQRNKGNFPGRFSGRQFSNSRSEMNVSTLELGDSALYLCASSLGDRGNTEAFFGQGTRLTVV.

The rearrangement joins TRBV27 to TRBJ1-1; D is unresolved. This CDR3 has 13 amino acids. The germline gives CDR1 MNHEY, CDR2 SMNVEV (reference sequence). V lost 5 bases and J lost 5, with 12 bases in between. Here the CDR3 DNA reads TGTGCCAGCAGTCTACGAGTCCGGACTGAAGCTTTCTTT. Residues: CASSLRVRTEAFF.

The chain recombines TRBV5-4 with TRBJ1-1; 8 bases match TRBD1. The germline V gene has CDR1 SGHNT and CDR2 YYREEE (reference sequence). V lost 4 bases and J lost 1; bases outside the gene matches: 6. This CDR3 comprises 15 residues. The CDR3 nucleotides read TGTGCCAGCAGCGAGGCAGGGGGCGCGAACACTGAAGCTTTCTTT. This gives the protein CASSEAGGANTEAFF.

V gene TRBV7-9 combines with J gene TRBJ2-1, with D tentatively TRBD1 (5 bases). Trimming took off 2 bases at V and 5 bases at J, with 13 bases between the two ends. The CDR3 is made up of 15 amino acids. Per germline, CDR1 SEHNR and CDR2 FQNEAQ (reference sequence). The CDR3 sequence is CASSLRQGPNNEQFF. The CDR3 DNA follows: TGTGCCAGCAGCTTACGGCAGGGCCCTAACAATGAGCAGTTCTTC.

The chain uses TRBV6-5 and TRBJ1-1, with TRBD1 identical over 7 bases. V shed 2 bases and J 2 bases; nucleotides not matched to a gene: 5. CDR1 and CDR2 (germline): MNHEY, SVGAGI. The CDR3 loop spans 15 amino acids. CDR3 bases: TGTGCCAGCAGTTACGGGACAGTCTATAACACTGAAGCTTTCTTT. It yields the protein CASSYGTVYNTEAFF.

CDR3 sequence: CASSSPTGGYQETQYF. CDR3 DNA sequence: TGTGCCAGCAGCTCCCCGACAGGGGGCTATCAAGAGACCCAGTACTTC. The J gene is TRBJ2-5, the V gene TRBV7-9, with 10 bases matching TRBD1. Germline V lookup: CDR1 SEHNR, CDR2 FQNEAQ (reference sequence). V lost 4 bases to trimming and J lost 2 bases; unmatched junction nucleotides: 7. The CDR3 covers 16 residues.

The chain joins TRBV2 to TRBJ2-7; D possibly corresponds to TRBD1 (5 bases). The CDR3 runs 13 residues. From germline, CDR1 is SNHLY and CDR2 FYNNEI. The V gene lost 2 bases and the J gene lost 3 bases, with 8 bases spanning the gap. DNA of the CDR3: TGTGCCAGCAGTGAAACCCAGGGCTACGAGCAGTACTTC. This gives the protein CASSETQGYEQYF. The full variable domain, in which reference TRBV2 and TRBJ2-7 provide the parts outside the CDR3, is EPEVTQTPSHQVTQMGQEVILRCVPISNHLYFYWYRQILGQKVEFLVSFYNNEISEKSEIFDDQFSVERPDGSNFTLKIRSTKLEDSAMYFCASSETQGYEQYFGPGTRLTVT.

CDR3 amino acids: CSVGSVTQYF. The CDR3, as DNA: TGCAGCGTTGGTTCTGTAACGCAGTATTTT. V and J are TRBV29-1 and TRBJ2-3; no firm D call. The CDR3 covers 10 residues. Germline assignment: CDR1 SQVTM and CDR2 ANQGSEA. The V gene lost 4 bases and the J gene lost 9 bases, with 8 bases spanning the gap.

The CDR3 here is CAIRSGSTYEQYF. As DNA, the CDR3 is TGTGCCATCAGGTCTGGCTCCACCTACGAGCAGTACTTC. The gene calls are TRBV10-3 and TRBJ2-7; D gene uncertain. Germline values: CDR1 ENHRY, CDR2 SYGVKD. This CDR3 comprises 13 residues. V gave up 6 bases and J gave up 2 bases, with 11 bases separating them.

This clone was counted once. The J gene is TRBJ2-1, the V gene TRBV6-4, with a weak D call TRBD1 (6 bases). V lost 2 bases and J lost 13, with 12 bases in between. CDR1 is MRHNA, CDR2 SNTAGT, per germline. This CDR3 has 12 residues. CDR3: CASSDLQGNQFF. CDR3 nucleotides: TGTGCCAGCAGTGACCTACAGGGCAATCAGTTCTTC.